Listed below are T cell receptor beta chains from one sample, sequenced in a study of technical replicates of blood from a handful of donors. Clones were read by immunoSEQ multiplex PCR, and TCRdb kept only the in-frame ones, dropping some. The data hold around 92,000 clones, with around 95% observed a single time. What was sequenced was T cells isolated from PBMCs. The receptors here all came from a human donor in good health. The CDR3 runs from the conserved cysteine through the conserved F or W. A D gene is named only where the DNA matches it firmly. The size entry is marked missing in some rows and otherwise reads once, few, many or a size class.

cdr3_aa cdr3_nt j_call d_call v_call clone_size
CASSLYQGGTYSNQPQHF TGTGCCAGCAGCTTGTACCAGGGGGGCACATATAGCAATCAGCCCCAGCATTTT TRBJ1-5 TRBD1 TRBV5-6 .
CASSSGTNQPQHF TGTGCCAGCAGCTCCGGGACTAATCAGCCCCAGCATTTT TRBJ1-5 . TRBV11-3 .
CASSLDSDQPQHF TGTGCCAGCAGCTTGGATTCGGATCAGCCCCAGCATTTT TRBJ1-5 . TRBV5-4 .
CASSIAQTLAAVYGELFF TGTGCCAGTAGTATAGCTCAAACACTAGCGGCGGTTTACGGGGAGCTGTTTTTT TRBJ2-2 TRBD2 TRBV19 .
CASSDLAGQGSTEAFF TGTGCCAGCAGTGATTTAGCGGGACAGGGGAGCACTGAAGCTTTCTTT TRBJ1-1 TRBD1 TRBV6-1 .
CASSTRDRGTDTQYF TGCGCCAGCAGCACCCGGGACAGGGGGACAGATACGCAGTATTTT TRBJ2-3 TRBD1 TRBV5-1 .
CASSEFYSGNTIYF TGTGCCAGCAGTGAATTTTACTCTGGAAACACCATATATTTT TRBJ1-3 . TRBV25-1 .
CASSRVSGDTQYF TGTGCCAGTAGCAGGGTTAGCGGAGATACGCAGTATTTT TRBJ2-3 . TRBV19 .
CASSHPGQGQETQYF TGCGCCAGCAGCCACCCGGGACAGGGGCAAGAGACCCAGTACTTC TRBJ2-5 TRBD1 TRBV4-1 .
CASSSIQGPYNEQFF TGTGCCAGCAGCTCTATCCAGGGCCCATACAATGAGCAGTTCTTC TRBJ2-1 . TRBV11-2 .
CASSLEGVQPQHF TGTGCCAGCAGCTTAGAAGGGGTTCAGCCCCAGCATTTT TRBJ1-5 . TRBV7-8 .
CASSEAHVTQGYEQYF TGTGCCAGCAGTGAAGCGCATGTGACGCAGGGATACGAGCAGTACTTC TRBJ2-7 . TRBV6-1 .
CASSSGLAGGELFF TGTGCCAGCAGCTCAGGACTAGCGGGAGGGGAGCTGTTTTTT TRBJ2-2 TRBD2 TRBV7-6 once
CASKVRNTGELFF TGTGCCAGCAAAGTTAGGAACACCGGGGAGCTGTTTTTT TRBJ2-2 . TRBV27 .
CASSAGLAFSGLFF TGTGCCAGCAGCGCGGGACTAGCTTTCTCGGGTCTGTTCTTC TRBJ2-1 TRBD2 TRBV13 .
CASSFGTSNYGYTF TGTGCCAGCAGCTTTGGGACATCGAACTATGGCTACACCTTC TRBJ1-2 . TRBV7-9 .
CARGEVGSYEQYF TGTGCCAGAGGGGAGGTGGGTTCCTACGAGCAGTACTTC TRBJ2-7 . TRBV2 .
CASSLGSVAAGYEQYF TGTGCCAGCAGCTTAGGGTCGGTGGCAGCGGGCTACGAGCAGTACTTC TRBJ2-7 . TRBV11-2 .
CSAPSNTEAFF TGCAGTGCCCCCAGTAACACTGAAGCTTTCTTT TRBJ1-1 . TRBV20-1 .
CASSQIAVSSYNEQFF TGCGCCAGCAGCCAAATAGCGGTAAGCTCCTACAATGAGCAGTTCTTC TRBJ2-1 . TRBV5-1 .
CASSLPGVGTDTQYF TGTGCCAGCAGCTTGCCGGGAGTCGGGACAGATACGCAGTATTTT TRBJ2-3 . TRBV5-4 .
CASSLARVLTHTDTQYF TGCGCCAGCAGCTTGGCCAGGGTACTTACTCACACAGATACGCAGTATTTT TRBJ2-3 . TRBV5-1 .
CASSLAQEANYGYTF TGTGCCAGCAGCCTGGCGCAGGAAGCTAACTATGGCTACACCTTC TRBJ1-2 . TRBV28 .
CASSPYDEQYF TGTGCCAGCAGCCCTTATGACGAGCAGTACTTC TRBJ2-7 . TRBV7-9 .
CASSLARGTEAFF TGTGCCAGCAGTTTAGCCCGGGGTACTGAAGCTTTCTTT TRBJ1-1 . TRBV27 .
CASSPPLGDGDIQYF TGCGCCAGCAGCCCGCCCCTTGGCGATGGAGACATTCAGTACTTC TRBJ2-4 . TRBV5-1 .
CASSPSELAGRLSSYNEQFF TGTGCCAGCAGCCCCTCCGAACTAGCGGGAAGGTTAAGCTCCTACAATGAGCAGTTCTTC TRBJ2-1 TRBD2 TRBV7-7 .
CASSVASGEQYF TGTGCCAGCAGCGTAGCTTCGGGGGAGCAGTACTTC TRBJ2-7 . TRBV9 .
CASSPDGEGYEQYF TGCGCCAGCAGCCCAGATGGGGAGGGCTACGAGCAGTACTTC TRBJ2-7 TRBD2 TRBV4-1 .
CSPEREATYEQYF TGCAGCCCTGAGCGGGAGGCCACCTACGAGCAGTACTTC TRBJ2-7 TRBD2 TRBV29-1 .
CASSDTGGYEQYF TGTGCCAGCAGTGATACGGGGGGCTACGAGCAGTACTTC TRBJ2-7 TRBD2 TRBV2 once
CASSDPGGSYEQYF TGCGCCAGCAGTGACCCAGGGGGCTCCTACGAGCAGTACTTC TRBJ2-7 TRBD1 TRBV10-1 .
CASRGHDGRIRGYTF TGTGCCAGCAGGGGGCATGACGGGAGAATCCGCGGCTACACCTTC TRBJ1-2 . TRBV28 once
CASSLGQGVNQPQHF TGTGCCAGCAGCTTAGGACAGGGGGTTAATCAGCCCCAGCATTTT TRBJ1-5 TRBD1 TRBV7-9 .
CASSQPLTAPHYGYTF TGCGCCAGCAGCCAACCTTTGACAGCGCCTCACTATGGCTACACCTTC TRBJ1-2 . TRBV4-1 .
CARGLSGGYTF TGTGCCCGGGGTTTATCGGGGGGCTACACCTTC TRBJ1-2 . TRBV30 .
CASSPLAGGADTQYF TGCGCCAGCAGCCCCCTAGCGGGAGGGGCAGATACGCAGTATTTT TRBJ2-3 TRBD2 TRBV5-1 once
CASSPGTGPNYGYTF TGTGCCAGCAGCCCGGGGACAGGCCCTAACTATGGCTACACCTTC TRBJ1-2 TRBD1 TRBV5-6 once
CASSLGPRTDTQYF TGTGCCAGCAGTTTAGGCCCACGCACAGATACGCAGTATTTT TRBJ2-3 . TRBV28 .
CASRKDGLYGYTF TGTGCCAGCAGAAAAGACGGACTCTATGGCTACACCTTC TRBJ1-2 . TRBV6-1 .
CASSLPRIHDRNNEQFF TGTGCCAGCAGCTTACCGAGAATACATGACAGGAACAATGAGCAGTTCTTC TRBJ2-1 . TRBV7-9 once
CASGDQNRPGASYYGYTF TGTGCTAGTGGTGACCAAAACCGACCTGGGGCGAGCTACTATGGCTACACCTTC TRBJ1-2 . TRBV12-5 .
CASSPEGQTYGYTF TGTGCCAGCAGCCCGGAGGGGCAGACCTATGGCTACACCTTC TRBJ1-2 . TRBV28 .
CASSLSQGRETQYF TGCGCCAGCAGCCTTTCTCAGGGAAGAGAGACCCAGTACTTC TRBJ2-5 . TRBV5-1 .
CASRGQGDSYEQYF TGTGCCAGCAGGGGACAGGGGGACTCCTACGAGCAGTACTTC TRBJ2-7 TRBD1 TRBV28 .
CASSFGQTMNTEAFF TGTGCCAGCAGCTTCGGACAGACAATGAACACTGAAGCTTTCTTT TRBJ1-1 . TRBV7-3 .
CSERGNTEAFF TGCAGTGAACGGGGAAACACTGAAGCTTTCTTT TRBJ1-1 . TRBV20-1 few
CASSELGDEQYF TGTGCCAGCAGTGAACTCGGGGACGAGCAGTACTTC TRBJ2-7 . TRBV6-1 .
CASSSGGAHGYTF TGTGCCAGCAGTTCGGGGGGCGCGCATGGCTACACCTTC TRBJ1-2 . TRBV27 .
CASSRSRTGNTGELFF TGTGCTAGCAGCCGGTCCAGGACAGGGAACACCGGGGAGCTGTTTTTT TRBJ2-2 TRBD1 TRBV7-7 .
CASSNGRGEQFF TGTGCCAGCAGCAATGGGAGGGGGGAGCAGTTCTTC TRBJ2-1 . TRBV14 .
CASFFRQGIHTGYTF TGTGCCAGCTTCTTCCGACAGGGAATACATACTGGCTACACCTTC TRBJ1-2 TRBD1 TRBV6-4 once
CASSQEKSTYEQYF TGCGCCAGCAGCCAAGAAAAAAGCACGTACGAGCAGTACTTC TRBJ2-7 . TRBV4-1 .
CASSIRQGSMYTIYF TGTGCCAGCAGCATCCGTCAGGGGAGTATGTACACCATATATTTT TRBJ1-3 . TRBV13 .
CASSTSGTASTGELFF TGTGCCAGCAGCACCTCGGGGACAGCGTCCACCGGGGAGCTGTTTTTT TRBJ2-2 TRBD1 TRBV2 .
CASSLPTSVWNEQFF TGTGCCAGCAGCTTGCCGACTAGCGTTTGGAATGAGCAGTTCTTC TRBJ2-1 TRBD2 TRBV5-6 .
CASSPRLAGGTGELFF TGCGCCAGCAGCCCGAGACTAGCGGGGGGTACCGGGGAGCTGTTTTTT TRBJ2-2 TRBD2 TRBV4-1 once
CASTGFGELFF TGTGCCAGCACAGGGTTCGGGGAGCTGTTTTTT TRBJ2-2 . TRBV27 .
CASSERRVSGNTIYF TGTGCCAGCAGTGAACGGCGGGTCTCTGGAAACACCATATATTTT TRBJ1-3 . TRBV6-1 few